The rows below give T cell receptor beta chains drawn from one sample of a study of T cell responses to AZD1222 COVID-19 vaccine. Profiled with immunoSEQ multiplex PCR; TCRdb holds only in-frame clones, not every one. Of 150,000 to 200,000 clones listed, almost 95% are singletons. The sample here was peripheral blood, taken on day 0 of AZD1222 vaccination. The receptors originated from an adult in good health. The CDR3 runs from the conserved cysteine through the conserved F or W. The D gene is left open where the match is weak. Part of the rows lack a size; the others show once, few, many or a class for expanded clones.

TRBJ2-1 - TRBV9 - TGTGCCAGCAGCGTAGATTGGTCGACCTGGGACCCAGCGATAAATGAGCAGTTCTTC CASSVDWSTWDPAINEQFF
TRBJ2-1 - TRBV7-9 - TGTGCCAGCGGGAGTGGGGGGAAACCCTACAATGAGCAGTTCTTC CASGSGGKPYNEQFF
TRBJ1-2 - TRBV4-1 TRBD1 TGCGCCAGCAGTCACAGGGGCCGGAGAGATGGCTACACCTTC CASSHRGRRDGYTF
TRBJ2-3 - TRBV11-2 TRBD2 TGTGCCAGCAGCTTAGTCGGCGGGAGTCGCACAGATACGCAGTATTTT CASSLVGGSRTDTQYF
TRBJ1-2 - TRBV9 - TGTGCCAGCAGCGTAGCGGACACCGACTATGGCTACACCTTC CASSVADTDYGYTF
TRBJ1-5 - TRBV19 - TGTGCCAGTAGTCGACAATCCAATCAGCCCCAGCATTTT CASSRQSNQPQHF
TRBJ2-7 - TRBV19 TRBD1 TGTGCCAGTAGCAAGGCCGGGACAGGGATAGGTTTGACCTTC CASSKAGTGIGLTF
TRBJ1-1 - TRBV20-1 - TGCAGTGCCACGGACATAAAAGCTTTCTTT CSATDIKAFF
TRBJ2-4 - TRBV19 TRBD2 TGTGCCAGTACCGTAAGCGGGAGTCCTCACATTCAGTACTTC CASTVSGSPHIQYF
TRBJ2-7 - TRBV11-2 TRBD2 TGTGCCAGCAGCTTAGATTCATGGGTTAGCGGGCCTTCCTACGAGCAGTACTTC CASSLDSWVSGPSYEQYF
TRBJ1-4 - TRBV30 TRBD1 TGTGCCTGGAGTGATCTCACCACAGGGGGCATAAGTGAAAAACTGTTTTTT CAWSDLTTGGISEKLFF
TRBJ1-2 - TRBV5-6 - TGTGCCAGCAGCTTTGGACAGAATAACTATGGCTACACCTTC CASSFGQNNYGYTF
TRBJ2-2 - TRBV24-1 TRBD1 TGTGCCACCAGTGACTACAGGGGGTTAAACACCGGGGAGCTGTTTTTT CATSDYRGLNTGELFF
TRBJ2-5 - TRBV19 - TGTGCCAGTAGTTCAAGGGAAGGAAGGAAGACCCAGTACTTC CASSSREGRKTQYF
TRBJ2-7 - TRBV7-8 - TGTGCCAGCAGCTTATCAGAGAGGGACTACGAGCAGTACTTC CASSLSERDYEQYF
TRBJ1-1 once TRBV25-1 - TGTGCCAGCAAAGAAGGAGGCAACACTGAAGCTTTCTTT CASKEGGNTEAFF
TRBJ2-7 - TRBV5-6 - TGTGCCAGCAGCTGGTGGCGGGCCGACGAGCAGTACTTC CASSWWRADEQYF
TRBJ2-7 - TRBV2 TRBD1 TGTGCCATCCGGGACAGGGCCGTTTACGAGCAGTACTTC CAIRDRAVYEQYF
TRBJ1-1 - TRBV6-6 - TGTGCCAGCAGTTACTCGAGGGGATTGGAAGCTTTCTTT CASSYSRGLEAFF
TRBJ1-1 - TRBV19 - TGTGCCAGTAGTATAGGCCCAGGGATCACTGAAGCTTTCTTT CASSIGPGITEAFF
TRBJ2-1 once TRBV27 TRBD1 TGTGCCAGCAGTCAGGGACAGTTTTTCACCTACAATGAGCAGTTCTTC CASSQGQFFTYNEQFF
TRBJ1-1 - TRBV6-5 - TGTGCCAGCAGCCCCCTCGGTTCAACTAACACTGAAGCTTTCTTT CASSPLGSTNTEAFF
TRBJ1-1 - TRBV19 - TGTGCCAGTAGTATAAGGGCTTCGTCCACTGAAGCTTTCTTT CASSIRASSTEAFF
TRBJ2-1 once TRBV5-1 - TGCGCCAGCAGCTTGGCGGAGACAAGCTCCTACAATGAGCAGTTCTTC CASSLAETSSYNEQFF
TRBJ2-2 - TRBV28 - TGTGCCAGTGCGGGGGCAAACACAGGGGAGCTGTTTTTT CASAGANTGELFF
TRBJ1-6 - TRBV18 - TGTGCCAGCTCACCCCTCGACCCACATAATTCACCCCTCCACTTT CASSPLDPHNSPLHF
TRBJ2-5 - TRBV15 TRBD2 TGTGCCACCAGCCGAAGGACTAGCGGACAAGAGACCCAGTACTTC CATSRRTSGQETQYF
TRBJ2-2 - TRBV28 - TGTGCCAGCCGTGGCCGAGGAGCGAACACCGGGGAGCTGTTTTTT CASRGRGANTGELFF
TRBJ2-2 - TRBV10-3 TRBD1 TGTGCCATCAGCGCCCTCCGGGACAGTTTTCCCGGGGAGCTGTTTTTT CAISALRDSFPGELFF
TRBJ1-5 once TRBV6-5 - TGTGCCAGCAGCCGTACAGGGAATAGCAATCAGCCCCAGCATTTT CASSRTGNSNQPQHF
TRBJ2-5 - TRBV7-9 - TGTGCCAGCAGCTTAGTTTCCGGGTTTGGGGAGACCCAGTACTTC CASSLVSGFGETQYF
TRBJ1-1 - TRBV27 TRBD1 TGTGCCAGCAGACCAGGACAGGGAAGGGGTTTCTTT CASRPGQGRGFF
TRBJ2-7 - TRBV28 TRBD2 TGTGCCAGCAGTACTAGACTAGCGGGCTACTACGAGCAGTACTTC CASSTRLAGYYEQYF
TRBJ1-5 - TRBV19 - TGTGCCAGTAGCCCCCGCGTGGGGGGCAATCAGCCCCAGCATTTT CASSPRVGGNQPQHF
TRBJ2-1 - TRBV30 TRBD2 TGTGCCTGGAGTGTACGGGGGTTCTTAGCGGGAGGAAATGAGCAGTTCTTC CAWSVRGFLAGGNEQFF
TRBJ2-4 - TRBV28 TRBD2 TGTGCCAGCAGTCTGGGGACTAAGAGAAACATTCAGTACTTC CASSLGTKRNIQYF
TRBJ2-5 once TRBV2 - TGTGCCAGCAGTCTTTACAGGGACCAAGAGACCCAGTACTTC CASSLYRDQETQYF
TRBJ2-4 - TRBV1 - TGCACCAGCAGCCAAGATGGTAGTAGCGGGAACAGTAAAAACATTCAGTACTTC CTSSQDGSSGNSKNIQYF
TRBJ2-1 - TRBV5-4 TRBD2 TGTGCGGCGGGACTAGGTTACAATGAGCAGTTCTTC CAAGLGYNEQFF
TRBJ2-7 once TRBV6-6 TRBD2 TGTGCCAGCAGCCCCAGCGGGAGTGTTCTCGAGCAGTACTTC CASSPSGSVLEQYF
TRBJ1-1 - TRBV29-1 - TGCAGCGTTGAGCCCGGACGGAATGAAGCTTTCTTT CSVEPGRNEAFF
TRBJ1-2 - TRBV21-1 - TGTGCCAGCAGCAAAGCGCACAGGGTAGGGTATGGCTACACCTTC CASSKAHRVGYGYTF
TRBJ2-7 - TRBV2 TRBD2 TGTGCCAGCAGCCCTGGACTAGCGGGATTCTACGAGCAGTACTTC CASSPGLAGFYEQYF
TRBJ2-7 few TRBV7-8 TRBD2 TGTGCCAGCAGCTTGGGCGGGAGTCACTCCTACGAGCAGTACTTC CASSLGGSHSYEQYF
TRBJ1-4 - TRBV30 - TGTGCCTGGAGTGGACTAGAAACTAATGAAAAACTGTTTTTT CAWSGLETNEKLFF
TRBJ2-2 - TRBV21-1 - TGTGCCAGCAGCAAAGATTGCGGAGGGACAGGCACCGGGGAGCTGTTTTTT CASSKDCGGTGTGELFF
TRBJ2-7 - TRBV5-1 TRBD2 TGCGCCAGCAGCTTACTTAGCGGGAGCCACTACGAGCAGTACTTC CASSLLSGSHYEQYF
TRBJ1-4 - TRBV2 - TGTGCCAGCCTCTCGGACCGGGGAGATAATGAAAAACTGTTTTTT CASLSDRGDNEKLFF
TRBJ1-2 - TRBV7-9 - TGTGCCAGCAGCTTTCGGGGGAGGGGACAAGAGAATGGCTACACCTTC CASSFRGRGQENGYTF
TRBJ2-7 once TRBV28 TRBD2 TGTGCCAGCAGTTTCCGACTAGCGGGAGGTGGCGAGCAGTACTTC CASSFRLAGGGEQYF
TRBJ1-2 - TRBV5-1 - TGCGCCAGCAGTTTGGAGATTAACTATGGCTACACCTTC CASSLEINYGYTF
TRBJ1-1 - TRBV5-1 - TGCGCCAGCAGGAATCAACAGGGCCATAACACTGAAGCTTTCTTT CASRNQQGHNTEAFF
TRBJ2-1 - TRBV28 - TGTGCCAGTAATGCGGGTAGCTCCTACAATGAGCAGTTCTTC CASNAGSSYNEQFF